The next 15 T cell receptor beta chains were all read from a single sample in a study of PD-1 blockade in classical Hodgkin lymphoma. The data were produced by immunoSEQ multiplex PCR, yet TCRdb's version contains in-frame clones alone and is incomplete. The sample gives 1,400 or so clones, over 70% of which show up once; around two fifths is in the top ten. Relapse was seen in all patients after autologous stem cell transplantation, and brentuximab vedotin exposure was variable. The CD8+ T cells came from thawed PBMCs through magnetic negative selection. Here the sequenced sample was CD8+ T cells from blood, taken at baseline. These receptors were obtained from a human donor with classical Hodgkin lymphoma.

V gene TRBV5-6 combines with J gene TRBJ1-5; a weak D match, TRBD1 (6 bases). The CDR3 contains 16 residues. The germline CDR1 and CDR2 sequences are SGHDT and YYEEEE. The germline V and J ends were trimmed by 0 bases and 5 bases, with 15 bases remaining between them. CDR3 region: CASSLASAGVYQPQHF. CDR3 in DNA: TGTGCCAGCAGCTTGGCCTCGGCAGGGGTATATCAGCCCCAGCATTTT.

The chain combines TRBV28 with TRBJ1-1, with D perhaps matching TRBD1 (6 bases). CDR1 MDHEN and CDR2 SYDVKM come from the germline V gene. The CDR3 consists of 14 residues. V shed 2 bases and J shed 1 base, with 8 bases lying between them. For the CDR3, the DNA is TGTGCCAGCAGTTTAATGACAGGGAACACTGAAGCTTTCTTT. Amino acid sequence: CASSLMTGNTEAFF.

The J gene is TRBJ1-1, the V gene TRBV6-5; no definite D call. In germline, CDR1 is MNHEY, CDR2 SVGAGI. V shed 6 bases and J shed 3 bases, with 11 bases lying between them. The CDR3 loop spans 13 amino acids. The CDR3 nucleotides read TGTGCCAGCAGGAAGAGGGATTACACTGAAGCTTTCTTT. Its protein is CASRKRDYTEAFF.

This clone appeared a few times. The chain is built from TRBV9 and TRBJ1-3; TRBD1 might be the D (5 bases). Germline CDR1 is SGDLS and CDR2 is YYNGEE. The ends were cut back, 0 bases at V and 8 bases at J, with 12 bases in the middle. CDR3 length: 14 residues. CDR3 loop: CASSVDTGGDTIYF. The CDR3 DNA sequence: TGTGCCAGCAGCGTAGATACAGGAGGGGACACCATATATTTT.

DNA of the CDR3: TGTGCCAGCAGTTTAGTGGGACTTCCGAACACCGGGGAGCTGTTTTTT. It translates to CASSLVGLPNTGELFF. The chain recombines TRBV27 with TRBJ2-2, with D possibly matching TRBD2 (6 bases). This CDR3 comprises 16 residues. Germline V CDR1 and CDR2: MNHEY, SMNVEV (reference sequence). The germline V and J ends were trimmed by 2 bases and 0 bases, with 10 bases remaining between them.

This rearrangement joins TRBV27 to TRBJ2-5; 8 bases are a match to TRBD2. This CDR3 is built from 17 residues. J gave up 0 bases and V 6 bases, and 12 bases lay outside the gene matches. CDR1 is MNHEY and CDR2 is SMNVEV in the germline V gene (reference sequence). The CDR3: CASRPDRSSGYQETQYF. For the CDR3, the DNA is TGTGCCAGCAGACCCGACAGGTCTAGCGGGTACCAAGAGACCCAGTACTTC.

The V and J genes are TRBV28 and TRBJ1-5; D unresolved. The CDR3 length is 16 residues. In germline, CDR1 is MDHEN, CDR2 SYDVKM. The V end was cut by 7 bases, the J end by 3 bases, with 19 bases between. DNA of the CDR3: TGTGCCAGCAACTTGCTTATGGGTCCCCCCAATCAGCCCCAGCATTTT. This translates into CASNLLMGPPNQPQHF.

This chain joins TRBV7-9 and TRBJ1-5; D uncertain. CDR1 and CDR2 (germline): SEHNR, FQNEAQ (reference sequence). V was trimmed by 3 bases and J by 6 bases, leaving 9 bases between them. The CDR3 loop spans 13 amino acids. CDR3 sequence (DNA): TGTGCCAGCAGCTTCGGGTCTCCTCAGCCCCAGCATTTT. It yields the protein CASSFGSPQPQHF.

The V and J genes are TRBV27 and TRBJ1-1; D gene ambiguous. Germline V gives CDR1 MNHEY, CDR2 SMNVEV (reference sequence). The CDR3 extends over 11 amino acids. Trimming pared 4 bases from V and 4 bases from J, leaving 4 bases between. The CDR3 bases are TGTGCCAGCAGTTCTGCCACTGAAGCTTTCTTT. As protein: CASSSATEAFF.

The genes are TRBV5-5 and TRBJ2-6; D remains ambiguous. V was trimmed by 1 base and J by 4 bases, leaving 12 bases between them. The CDR3 is 16 residues long. The V gene's germline CDR1 is SGHKS and CDR2 YYEKEE (reference sequence). The CDR3 nucleotides are TGTGCCAGCAGCTTGACCTTCCGCTCCGGGGCCAACGTCCTGACTTTC. Protein product: CASSLTFRSGANVLTF.

This chain links TRBV7-9 with TRBJ1-1, with D perhaps TRBD1 (5 bases). Germline-derived CDR1 and CDR2 are SEHNR and FQNEAQ (reference sequence). The CDR3 consists of 14 residues. Trimming shortened V by 0 bases and J by 0 bases, and 5 bases separated the two germline ends. CDR3 sequence (DNA): TGTGCCAGCAGCTTAGCGGGGCTGAACACTGAAGCTTTCTTT. It encodes CASSLAGLNTEAFF.

The chain recombines TRBV30 with TRBJ2-4, with TRBD2 matching 12 bases. CDR3 length: 15 residues. Per germline, CDR1 GTSNPN and CDR2 SVGIG (reference sequence). V dropped 3 bases and J dropped 2; count of bases not matched to a gene: 2. CDR3 DNA sequence: TGTGCCTGGAGCGGACTAGCGGGAACCAAAAACATTCAGTACTTC. Amino acid sequence: CAWSGLAGTKNIQYF.

The J gene is TRBJ2-7, the V gene TRBV10-3, with 7 bases aligning to TRBD2. Germline V lookup: CDR1 ENHRY, CDR2 SYGVKD. The CDR3 has 15 amino acids. Trimming at V came to 3 bases and at J to 3 bases, leaving 8 bases not matched to a gene. In DNA form, the CDR3 reads TGTGCCATCAGTGAATTTTGGGGCGGGAGCTACGAGCAGTACTTC. Amino acid sequence: CAISEFWGGSYEQYF.

The count of this clone is one. This chain connects TRBV25-1 to TRBJ2-3, with TRBD2 identical over 7 bases. The CDR3 has 17 amino acids. The J segment lost 6 bases and the V segment lost 3 bases, leaving 15 bases of the junction unmatched. The germline CDR1 and CDR2 sequences are MGHDK and SYGVNS. The CDR3 region has the DNA TGTGCCAGCAGTGATATATATGGGGGAGGGGATCATGATACGCAGTATTTT. Protein: CASSDIYGGGDHDTQYF.

The rearrangement links TRBV27 to TRBJ2-1; 8 nucleotides agree with TRBD2. CDR1 and CDR2 (germline): MNHEY, SMNVEV (reference sequence). This CDR3 region has 14 residues. V lost 4 bases, J lost 8 bases, and 7 bases stayed unmatched. CDR3 sequence (DNA): TGTGCCAGCAGTTACCGGACTAGCAACCATGAGCAGTTCTTC. The encoded protein is CASSYRTSNHEQFF.